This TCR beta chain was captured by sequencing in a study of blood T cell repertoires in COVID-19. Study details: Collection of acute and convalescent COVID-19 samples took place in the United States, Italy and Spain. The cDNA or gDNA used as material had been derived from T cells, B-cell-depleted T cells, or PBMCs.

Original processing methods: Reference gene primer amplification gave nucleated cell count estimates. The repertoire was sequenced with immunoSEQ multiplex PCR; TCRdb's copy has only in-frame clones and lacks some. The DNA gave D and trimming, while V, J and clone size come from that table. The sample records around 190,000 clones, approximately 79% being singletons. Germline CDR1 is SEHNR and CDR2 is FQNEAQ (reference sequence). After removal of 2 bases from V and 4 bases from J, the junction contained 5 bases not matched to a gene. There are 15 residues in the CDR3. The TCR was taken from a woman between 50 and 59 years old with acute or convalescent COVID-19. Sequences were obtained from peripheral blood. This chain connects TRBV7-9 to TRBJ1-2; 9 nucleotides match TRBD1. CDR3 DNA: TGTGCCAGCAGCTTATGGGACAGGGACGGCTATGGCTACACCTTC. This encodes CASSLWDRDGYGYTF.